The entry that follows covers one T cell receptor beta chain sequence. Its antigen is unknown. The sample originates from a study of post-analysis software for immune sequencing data. Study outcomes and limitations: Comparison of patients with controls showed five TRBV segments more frequent in patients, TRBV5-6, TRBV5-1 and TRBV20-1 among them.

Trimming shortened V by 5 bases and J by 1 base, and 11 bases separated the two germline ends. The CDR3 consists of 14 residues. Germline values: CDR1 SGHDN, CDR2 FVKESK. Unique molecular identifiers were present in the TCR beta cDNA libraries. TCRdb redid the calling of the PCR reads with MiXCR, one entry per CDR3 protein. The sample contains 350,000 to 450,000 distinct CDR3 sequences, roughly 30% of which appear only once. This clonotype was obtained from a girl between 5 and 17 years old with multiple sclerosis. This chain connects TRBV14 to TRBJ1-1; D uncertain. Sequenced: blood. CDR3 DNA: TGTGCCAGCAGCTCTCACCATGGGAACACTGAAGCTTTCTTT. It encodes CASSSHHGNTEAFF.